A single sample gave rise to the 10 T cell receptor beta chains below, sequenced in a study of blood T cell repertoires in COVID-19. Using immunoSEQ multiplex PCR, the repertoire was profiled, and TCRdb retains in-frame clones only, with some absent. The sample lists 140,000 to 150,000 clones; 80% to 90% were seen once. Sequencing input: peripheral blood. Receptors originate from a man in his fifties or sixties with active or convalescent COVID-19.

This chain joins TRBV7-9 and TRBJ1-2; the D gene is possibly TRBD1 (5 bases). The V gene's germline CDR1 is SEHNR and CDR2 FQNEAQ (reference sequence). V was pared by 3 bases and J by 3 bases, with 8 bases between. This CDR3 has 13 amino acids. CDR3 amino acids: CASSFAGDYGYTF. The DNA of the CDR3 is TGTGCCAGCAGCTTCGCGGGGGACTATGGCTACACCTTC. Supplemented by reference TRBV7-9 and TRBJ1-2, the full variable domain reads DTGVSQNPRHKITKRGQNVTFRCDPISEHNRLYWYRQTLGQGPEFLTYFQNEAQLEKSRLLSDRFSAERPKGSFSTLEIQRTEQGDSAMYLCASSFAGDYGYTFGSGTRLTVV.

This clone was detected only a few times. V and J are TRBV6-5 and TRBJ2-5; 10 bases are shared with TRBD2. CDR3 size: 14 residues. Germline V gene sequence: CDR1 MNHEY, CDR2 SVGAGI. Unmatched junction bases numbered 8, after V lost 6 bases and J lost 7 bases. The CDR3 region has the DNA TGTGCCAGCAGAGGACTAGCGGACTCAGGGACCCAGTACTTC. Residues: CASRGLADSGTQYF.

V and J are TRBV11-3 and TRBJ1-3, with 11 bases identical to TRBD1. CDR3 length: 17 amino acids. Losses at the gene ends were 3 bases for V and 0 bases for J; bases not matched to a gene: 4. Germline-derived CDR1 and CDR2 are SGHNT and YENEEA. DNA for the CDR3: TGTGCCAGCAGCTTCCGGGGACAGGGGGTCTCTGGAAACACCATATATTTT. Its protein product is CASSFRGQGVSGNTIYF.

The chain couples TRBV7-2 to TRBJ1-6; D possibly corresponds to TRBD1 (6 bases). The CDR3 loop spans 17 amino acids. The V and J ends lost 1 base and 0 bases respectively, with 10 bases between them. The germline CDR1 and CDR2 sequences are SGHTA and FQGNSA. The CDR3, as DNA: TGTGCCAGCAGCTTAGAGGGGGACAACTCCTATAATTCACCCCTCCACTTT. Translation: CASSLEGDNSYNSPLHF.

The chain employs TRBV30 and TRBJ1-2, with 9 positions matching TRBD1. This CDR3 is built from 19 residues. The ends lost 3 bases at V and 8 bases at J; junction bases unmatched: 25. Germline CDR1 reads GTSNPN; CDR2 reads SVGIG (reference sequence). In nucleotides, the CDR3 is TGTGCCTGGAGAGACCCCGGGGGACAGGGCCGGTGGGGACTGGGGGGCTACACCTTC. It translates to CAWRDPGGQGRWGLGGYTF.

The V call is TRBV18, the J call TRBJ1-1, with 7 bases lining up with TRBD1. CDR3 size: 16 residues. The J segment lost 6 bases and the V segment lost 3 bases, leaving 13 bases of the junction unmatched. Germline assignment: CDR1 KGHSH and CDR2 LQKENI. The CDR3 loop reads CASSPGRDRGRPEAFF. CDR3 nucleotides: TGTGCCAGCTCACCGGGTAGGGACAGAGGGAGGCCTGAAGCTTTCTTT.

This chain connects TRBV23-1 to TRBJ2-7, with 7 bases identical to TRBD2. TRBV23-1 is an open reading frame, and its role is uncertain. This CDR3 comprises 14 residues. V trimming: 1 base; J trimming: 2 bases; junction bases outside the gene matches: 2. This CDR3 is CASSQFGRTYEQYF. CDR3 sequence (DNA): TGCGCCAGCAGTCAATTCGGGAGGACCTACGAGCAGTACTTC.

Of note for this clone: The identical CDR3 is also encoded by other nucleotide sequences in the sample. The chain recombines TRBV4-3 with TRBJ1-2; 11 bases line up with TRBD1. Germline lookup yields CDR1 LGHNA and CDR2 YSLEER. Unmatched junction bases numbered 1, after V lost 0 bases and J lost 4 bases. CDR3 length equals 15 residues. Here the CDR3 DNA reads TGCGCCAGCAGCCAAGAAGGGACAGGGGGCTATGGCTACACCTTC. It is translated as CASSQEGTGGYGYTF.

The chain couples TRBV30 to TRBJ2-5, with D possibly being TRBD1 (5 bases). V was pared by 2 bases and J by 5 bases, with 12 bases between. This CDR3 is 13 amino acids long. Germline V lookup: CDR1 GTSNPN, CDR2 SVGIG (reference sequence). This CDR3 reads CAWSSQGRETQYF. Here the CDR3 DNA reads TGTGCCTGGAGTAGCCAGGGTCGGGAGACCCAGTACTTC.

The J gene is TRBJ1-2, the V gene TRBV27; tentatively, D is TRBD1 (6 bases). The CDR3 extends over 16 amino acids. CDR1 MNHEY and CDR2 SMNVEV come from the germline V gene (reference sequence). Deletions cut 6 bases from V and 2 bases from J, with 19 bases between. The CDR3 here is CASSPWGHPVNYGYTF. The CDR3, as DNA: TGTGCCAGCAGCCCCTGGGGACATCCGGTAAACTATGGCTACACCTTC.